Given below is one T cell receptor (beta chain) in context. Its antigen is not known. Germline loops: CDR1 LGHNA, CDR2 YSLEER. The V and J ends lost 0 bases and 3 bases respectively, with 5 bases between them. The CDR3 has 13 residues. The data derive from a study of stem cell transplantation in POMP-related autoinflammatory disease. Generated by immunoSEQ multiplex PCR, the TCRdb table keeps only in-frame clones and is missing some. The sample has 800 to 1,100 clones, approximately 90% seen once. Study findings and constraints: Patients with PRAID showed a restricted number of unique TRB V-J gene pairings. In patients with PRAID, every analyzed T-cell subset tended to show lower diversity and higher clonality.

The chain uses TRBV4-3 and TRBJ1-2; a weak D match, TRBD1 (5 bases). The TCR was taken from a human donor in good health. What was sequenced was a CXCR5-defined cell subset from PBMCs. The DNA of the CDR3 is TGCGCCAGCAGCCAAGACAGGGACTATGGCTACACCTTC. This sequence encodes CASSQDRDYGYTF.